The sequence of this T cell receptor beta chain was determined in a study of cytomegalovirus exposure and HLA in healthy donors. Study-wide context: An earlier analysis identified 117 million unique TCR beta sequences in 150 million to 200 million T cells.

This CDR3 has 14 residues. Per germline, CDR1 MNHEY and CDR2 SMNVEV (reference sequence). Unmatched junction bases numbered 8, after V lost 5 bases and J lost 5 bases. Study-wide results and caveats: Researchers reported from a later analysis that most CMV-associated TCR beta chains appeared HLA-restricted. Rare TCR sequences dominated, though some public TCRs recurred in many donors.

PCR was performed using 60 Vbeta and 13 Jbeta primers. Clones were sequenced by immunoSEQ multiplex PCR, and TCRdb holds only the in-frame ones, with some missing. The repertoire holds about 150,000 clones, with about 76% as singletons. Note on this clone: The antigen is undetermined.

The clonotype comes from a human donor in good health. Sequencing input: PBMCs. The V gene is TRBV27, the J gene TRBJ2-7, with 8 bases identical to TRBD1. Here the CDR3 DNA reads TGTGCCAGCAGTCCCGGGACAGGAATCCACGAGCAGTACTTC. As protein: CASSPGTGIHEQYF.